This TCR beta chain was captured by sequencing in a study of brain T cells in children with intractable seizures (dated by TCRdb to the early 2020s). Notes on the research overall: Resected brain tissue from some 53 pediatric epilepsy surgery cases was first screened for immune gene transcripts using a NanoString immunology panel. Eight of the 12 selected surgery cases also had pre-surgery blood sequenced, which left four cases with brain tissue only.

The time point label here, explained by the study, means: resected brain tissue, or blood drawn just prior to surgery. Surgery cases with the highest brain T cell transcript signatures were selected for TCR beta chain sequencing of brain tissue and, where available, blood. Patients had been treated with at least one anti-epileptic drug before surgery. TCR-sequenced patients were children with drug-resistant epilepsy due to tuberous sclerosis complex, focal cortical dysplasia, Rasmussen encephalitis or hemimegalencephaly. The brain samples were frozen blocks of fresh, involved tissue resected during epilepsy surgery. Bulk genomic DNA was extracted from unsorted brain tissue and whole blood with the Monarch genomic DNA purification kit. With regard to this clone: Its antigen remains unidentified. Base qualities are missing; no much larger clone stands one base away.

The immunoSEQ assay was used to generate TCR beta chain sequences from genomic DNA. From the authors' description of their analysis: CDR3 sequences that did not begin with the conserved framework cysteine at position 104 were removed manually. To get clonality, the normalized Shannon's Diversity Index was subtracted from one, giving values from 0 (maximal diversity) to 1 (oligoclonal). Chi-squared comparison-of-proportions tests were used to check whether the frequency of the same CDR3 differed between samples, for example brain versus blood. Public clonotypes were identified by searching immuneACCESS, and similarity to known antiviral clonotypes was assessed with the VDJdb browser. TCRdb mirrors the immuneACCESS table, restricted to in-frame sequences. Some clones are absent from its copies; in checked studies, under half trace to an unresolved V gene, and the reason for the others is unknown. Clone size and V and J calls were adopted from that table, with D and trimming inferred from the DNA. For this sample there are about 8,000 clones; nearly 75% appear just once. Around 8.2% of the sample is in the top ten clones.

The study at large found these results: Viral specificity was inferred only from CDR3 sequence similarity, and patients' HCMV serostatus was unknown. Because sequencing depth was different between pre-surgery and post-surgery blood, clones absent from the pre-surgery sample may reflect undersampling. The top 50 brain clonotypes contained both public and private clones, and in each case the most abundant public CDR3 closely resembled known HCMV, EBV or influenza A epitope-specific CDR3s.

The germline V gene gives CDR1 as MGHRA and CDR2 as YSYEKL. Its CDR3 holds 14 amino acids, cysteine through phenylalanine. Only the CDR3 DNA is retained, 42 bases long and in frame from the first base. V and J are truncated by 5 bases and 6 bases respectively, leaving an intervening sequence of 15 bases. This specimen was resected brain tissue, taken at surgery. The chain was built from TRBV4-1 and TRBJ2-3; confidence is insufficient to name the D gene. The clonotype originates from a boy under three years old with tuberous sclerosis and intractable seizures. The base sequence is TGCGCCAGCAGCTCATTACACGGGCACGATACGCAGTATTTT. Translated, it reads CASSSLHGHDTQYF.